This passage covers 7 T cell receptor beta chains from one sample sequenced in a study of T cells in women clearing cervical HPV infection. TCRdb keeps only in-frame clones here, not all; method: immunoSEQ multiplex PCR. The repertoire table contains about 14,000 clones. Sequenced sample: blood buffy coat. All receptors come from a woman aged 18 to 75 with a cervical HPV16 infection that either progressed to CIN3+ or cleared (not recorded which).

With regard to this clone: The missing CDR3 end, 3 residues past where the read stops, is filled in from the germline J gene. J is TRBJ1-2 and V is TRBV7-9; 10 positions agree with TRBD1. The germline V gene encodes CDR1 SEHNR and CDR2 FQNEAQ (reference sequence). The CDR3 contains 14 residues. The CDR3 is CASSLGDRGFDYTF. Partial CDR3 DNA: TGTGCCAGCAGCTTGGGGGACAGGGGATTCGAC.

Regarding this clone: The read ends 3 residues before the CDR3 terminus; that terminus is restored from the germline J gene. The chain recombines TRBV7-9 with TRBJ1-2, with unresolved D. The CDR3 loop spans 15 amino acids. CDR1 is SEHNR and CDR2 is FQNEAQ in the germline V gene (reference sequence). The DNA read from the CDR3 is TGTGCCAGCAGCTTAGATTCGTTTGACTACAATGAC. It is translated as CASSLDSFDYND. The CDR3, in full, reads CASSLDSFDYNDYTF.

Comments on this clone: The read falls 3 residues short of the CDR3 end, and the missing part is taken from the germline J gene. The V and J genes are TRBV7-8 and TRBJ2-6; TRBD2 agrees at 8 bases. CDR1 and CDR2 from the germline V gene are SGHVS and FQNEAQ. Trimming removed 3 bases from V and 1 base from J; junction bases left unmatched: 5. The CDR3 consists of 17 residues. CDR3 DNA, as far as it was read: TGTGCCAGCAGCTTTAGCGGGACACCTTCTGGGGCCAACGTC. This sequence encodes CASSFSGTPSGANV. The CDR3 reads in full as CASSFSGTPSGANVLTF.

Remarks on this clone: The read stops 3 residues short of the end of the CDR3; the missing end is completed from the germline J gene. The gene calls are TRBV18 and TRBJ1-1, with a tentative D call TRBD1 (5 bases). The CDR3 has 16 residues. Germline V gene lookup returns CDR1 KGHSH and CDR2 LQKENI. Trimming shortened V by 1 base and J by 6 bases, and 18 bases separated the two germline ends. CDR3 DNA, as far as it was read: TGTGCCAGCTCACCACTGGCGGCAGGGTCCCCGTCTGAA. Protein: CASSPLAAGSPSE. The whole CDR3 reads CASSPLAAGSPSEAFF.

About this clone itself: The CDR3 end lies 3 residues beyond the end of the read and is filled in from the germline J gene. The rearrangement joins TRBV7-2 to TRBJ2-4; 9 bases line up with TRBD1. The CDR3 is 13 residues long. CDR1 SGHTA and CDR2 FQGNSA come from the germline V gene. The CDR3 protein is CASSLRTGDGQYF. The part of the CDR3 DNA that was read is TGTGCCAGCAGCTTAAGGACAGGGGATGGT.

For this clone: The CDR3 end is not reached by the read, which stops 3 residues before it; the germline J gene fills it in. This chain connects TRBV5-4 to TRBJ2-1; 10 positions agree with TRBD2. This CDR3 is 15 amino acids long. V shed 1 base and J 4 bases; nucleotides not matched to a gene: 2. CDR1 and CDR2 (germline): SGHNT, YYREEE (reference sequence). CDR3 residues: CASSLTSGTYNEQFF. The CDR3 bases that were read are TGTGCCAGCAGCTTGACTAGCGGGACGTACAATGAG.

On this clone itself: The read terminates 3 residues before the CDR3 end, so the remaining end is supplied by the germline J gene. V gene TRBV6-2 or TRBV6-3 combines with J gene TRBJ2-3, with TRBD1 matching over 10 bases. The germline CDR1 and CDR2 sequences are MNHEY and SVGEGT. The CDR3 is 14 amino acids. Trimming cost V 2 bases and J 5 bases; bases outside gene matches: 1. The DNA read from the CDR3 is TGTGCCAGCAGTTACGACAGGGGGCGAGATACG. Protein product: CASSYDRGRDT. The full-length CDR3 reads as CASSYDRGRDTQYF.